This TCR beta chain was sequenced in a study of T-cell reconstitution after alpha-beta-depleted transplantation in children. During its preparation, the TCRbeta library received unique molecular identifiers. MiXCR, run by TCRdb on the PCR reads, gives a single entry per CDR3 protein. The sample shows 250,000 or so distinct CDR3 sequences, approximately 24% of them seen only once. Broader study findings: Most T-cell counts and diversity one year after the transplant came from T cells that were newly produced. TCRbeta diversity was high at day 60 in some patients (a result of surviving recipient T cells and thymic progenitors). Two months or so post-transplant, alpha-beta T cells reportedly derived from several hundred expanded graft clones.

This clonotype was recorded a few times. Its target is unknown. The V and J ends lost 0 bases and 7 bases respectively, with 15 bases between them. Germline assignment: CDR1 SNHLY and CDR2 FYNNEI. This CDR3 comprises 15 residues. J is TRBJ1-2 and V is TRBV2; TRBD1 might be the D (5 bases). This receptor was taken from a female patient aged 2 to 10 who had a stem cell transplant for congenital amegakaryocytic thrombocytopenia, so the T cells may come from the graft donor. Source: PBMCs, mostly from graft donor cells, taken 360 days after TCRalphabeta/CD19-depleted stem cell transplant. The DNA for the CDR3 is TGTGCCAGCAGTGAAGCGGGCCAGGGTCGGGGTGGCTACACCTTC. It specifies CASSEAGQGRGGYTF.